The rows below give T cell receptor beta chains drawn from one sample of a study of control samples from healthy donors and cancer patients. This table comes from immunoSEQ multiplex PCR, and its TCRdb copy is limited to in-frame clones, with some not included. The sample contains fewer than 60,000 clones, around 86% of which appear only once. Specimen: PBMCs. These receptors were taken from a woman in her fifties or sixties with lung cancer. CDR3s leave out the opening cysteine and the closing phenylalanine or tryptophan.

TRBV5-1	TRBJ2-5	ASSITGPETQY
TRBV9	TRBJ2-2	ASSPIGTGELF
TRBV28	TRBJ1-1	ASSFLATTEAF
TRBV29-1	TRBJ1-2	SGRQGYGYT
TRBV6-5	TRBJ1-5	ASSRKSGLEQPQH
TRBV7-9	TRBJ2-7	ASSLSAVSYEQY
TRBV25-1	TRBJ1-1	ASSEIGGPEAF
TRBV7-9	TRBJ2-2	AREGATGNTGELF
TRBV9	TRBJ1-2	ASSPSGGTGAPGDYGYT
TRBV7-8	TRBJ2-3	ASSLRDSFVRSTDTQY
TRBV24-1	TRBJ1-2	ATSDSSDYGYT
TRBV7-2	TRBJ2-7	ASSLSGTGAYEQY
TRBV5-4	TRBJ1-3	ASSLTGGDIAGNTIY
TRBV6-2/TRBV6-3	TRBJ1-1	ASSYPPGQNTEAF
TRBV12-3/TRBV12-4	TRBJ1-5	ASSFGRQPQH
TRBV15	TRBJ2-7	ATSRDMWGEGEQY
TRBV29-1	TRBJ2-5	SAGLGETQY
TRBV3-1/TRBV3-2	TRBJ1-1	ASSQGRGQPR
TRBV7-9	TRBJ2-3	ASSLTKRGGTDTQY
TRBV5-1	TRBJ1-6	ASSLYSGARDSPLH
TRBV28	TRBJ2-7	ASSVGQGYEQY
TRBV20-1	TRBJ2-7	SASSITGWSPYEQY
TRBV28	TRBJ1-5	ASGLGGDQPQH
TRBV11-2	TRBJ2-7	ASSPSTGTAYEQY
TRBV3-1/TRBV3-2	TRBJ1-2	ASSQDDRTA
TRBV30	TRBJ1-5	AWSREYSNQPQH
TRBV28	TRBJ1-2	ASSSGQGPANYGYT
TRBV4-3	TRBJ1-3	ASSQVRKGGNTIY
TRBV18	TRBJ1-1	ASSRRTSHTNTEAF
TRBV7-3	TRBJ2-1	ASSLSGGRNEQF
TRBV27	TRBJ2-6	ASSYRDSGANVLT
TRBV5-1	TRBJ1-1	ASSLLDVGGPEAF
TRBV5-1	TRBJ1-4	ASSAGQGASSEKLF
TRBV6-2/TRBV6-3	TRBJ1-1	ASSATGALATEAF
TRBV5-6	TRBJ1-4	ASSFGTGNEKLF
TRBV11-3	TRBJ2-2	ASSFWGTGELF
TRBV28	TRBJ1-2	ASSPVDRQSYT
TRBV5-8	TRBJ1-5	ASSLRRISNQPQH
TRBV4-1	TRBJ1-2	ASSQDPGQVNYGYT
TRBV19	TRBJ2-2	ASRAPNTGELF
TRBV6-1	TRBJ2-5	ASSESSQETQY
TRBV10-2	TRBJ1-3	ASTRDGSSGNTIY
TRBV6-5	TRBJ1-1	ASTLRYDVNTEAF
TRBV27	TRBJ2-2	ASSLSINGQANTGELF